This T cell receptor (beta chain) was recorded in a study of cytomegalovirus exposure and HLA in healthy donors. Study-wide points: When analyzed later, a missense DCLRE1C variant was found to be linked to TCR beta V- and J-gene trimming. Accounts indicate the classifier identified cytomegalovirus status with strong specificity and sensitivity.

In regard to this clone: Its antigen is unknown.

Germline V gene data show CDR1 as LGHNT and CDR2 as FRNRAP. CDR3 length: 15 residues. The V and J ends lost 1 base and 0 bases respectively, with 9 bases between them. PCR involved 60 Vbeta and 13 Jbeta primers. The table came from immunoSEQ multiplex PCR; TCRdb's copy has only in-frame clones and leaves some out. This sample contains around 74,000 clones. The receptor comes from a man aged 45 to 65 in good health and CMV-seropositive. The specimen sequenced was PBMCs. The chain links TRBV12-5 to TRBJ1-1; possibly TRBD1 for D (5 bases). The CDR3 DNA reads as TGTGCTAGTGGTTTGGCCACAGGTATGAACACTGAAGCTTTCTTT. This encodes CASGLATGMNTEAFF.